Included here is one TCR beta chain sequence, with context. This sample stems from a study of blood T cell repertoires in COVID-19. The V and J ends lost 3 bases and 10 bases, in that order; junction bases with no gene match: 15. Germline V CDR1 and CDR2: DFQATT, SNEGSKA (reference sequence). The CDR3 is made up of 15 amino acids. Per the authors' pipeline: Estimation of nucleated cell counts relied on the amplification of reference gene primers. This table comes from immunoSEQ multiplex PCR, and its TCRdb copy is limited to in-frame clones, with some not included. V, J and clone size are those of that table, while D and trimming were read from the DNA. The sample includes some 140,000 clones, 75% to 90% of them seen just once. In assigning cohorts, the study relied on participant-reported clinical history.

The J gene is TRBJ1-1, the V gene TRBV20-1; 9 bases align to TRBD1. Sequencing was performed on PBMCs or T cells enriched from blood (not recorded which). The source of this sequence is a man aged 30 to 39 who had recovered from COVID-19. The CDR3 nucleotides are TGCAGTGCTAGTTCTATTGGGACAGGGACGAATGTAGCTTTCTTT. As protein: CSASSIGTGTNVAFF.